This entry features one T cell receptor (beta chain) sequence. As yet, its antigen is unknown. This entry belongs to a study of shared clonotypes between healthy human individuals. At the level of the study: CD4 naive and CD4 memory each took three plates per donor, while CD8 naive took two and CD8 memory one. The study's findings and limits: It was expected that sequencing depth would affect clonotype sharing among donors. Non-shared clonotypes were found to have lower generation probabilities than the clonotypes that were shared by all four of the sorted-subset donors.

The method was immunoSEQ multiplex PCR; TCRdb's version includes in-frame clones alone and lacks a portion of them. This table holds some 1 million clones, 65% to 75% found once. The CDR3 has 13 residues. Trimming cost V 6 bases and J 4 bases, with 7 bases left between them. Germline V gives CDR1 ENHRY, CDR2 SYGVKD. Researchers partitioned CD4+ cells into CD45RA+ naive and CD45RA-negative memory subsets. The receptor was derived from a man aged 18 to 30 in good health. The V gene is TRBV10-3, the J gene TRBJ1-6; the D is unclear. The sample was memory CD4+ T cells sorted from blood. Subset given: CD45RA-negative fraction. CDR3 protein: CAIRTEYNSPLHF. CDR3 in DNA: TGTGCCATCAGGACTGAGTATAATTCACCCCTCCACTTT.